These T cell receptor beta chains were read from a single sample in a study of cytomegalovirus exposure and HLA in healthy donors. TCRdb's table, derived via immunoSEQ multiplex PCR, lists solely in-frame clones and lacks some. The repertoire holds over 200,000 clones, with 82% as singletons. Input material: PBMCs. The source is a woman between 40 and 55 years old in good health and CMV-seropositive. The CDR3 runs from the conserved cysteine through the conserved F or W. The D gene is left open where the match is weak. Not all rows give a size; the values are once, few, many and, for expanded clones, a class.

cdr3_length j_call clone_size v_call d_call cdr3_aa cdr3_nt
15 TRBJ1-2 NA TRBV29-1 TRBD1 CSVETGTGFSWGYTF TGCAGCGTTGAGACCGGGACAGGGTTTTCTTGGGGCTACACCTTC
14 TRBJ2-3 NA TRBV7-2 TRBD2 CASSLGTSGGDKYF TGTGCCAGCAGCTTAGGCACTAGCGGGGGGGATAAGTATTTT
16 TRBJ1-3 NA TRBV5-4 NA CASSPSQSRSGNTIYF TGTGCCAGCAGCCCATCCCAAAGCCGCTCTGGAAACACCATATATTTT
13 TRBJ1-2 few TRBV29-1 TRBD1 CSVEEGTVYGYTF TGCAGCGTTGAAGAGGGGACAGTCTATGGCTACACCTTC
16 TRBJ1-6 NA TRBV7-2 TRBD1 CASSTLTGVPNSPLHF TGTGCCAGCAGCACCCTGACAGGGGTTCCTAATTCACCCCTCCACTTT
13 TRBJ1-1 NA TRBV11-3 TRBD1 CASSTRQGGTAFF TGTGCCAGCAGCACCAGACAGGGGGGCACAGCTTTCTTT
15 TRBJ2-5 NA TRBV18 TRBD2 CASSPRTSGQETQYF TGTGCCAGCTCACCAAGGACTAGCGGGCAAGAGACCCAGTACTTC
15 TRBJ1-2 NA TRBV4-2 NA CASSQGVGEGYGYTF TGTGCCAGCAGCCAAGGGGTAGGGGAAGGCTATGGCTACACCTTC
11 TRBJ2-7 once TRBV30 NA CAWTGAYEQYF TGTGCCTGGACAGGGGCCTACGAGCAGTACTTC
14 TRBJ2-1 NA TRBV30 NA CAWSRTSIRDEQFF TGTGCCTGGAGTCGCACTAGCATTAGGGATGAGCAGTTCTTC
17 TRBJ2-2 once TRBV9 NA CASSGSPPGSSAGELFF TGTGCCAGCAGCGGAAGCCCTCCGGGGAGTTCAGCCGGGGAGCTGTTTTTT
16 TRBJ1-5 NA TRBV19 NA CASSGLASQGYQPQHF TGTGCCAGTAGTGGCCTGGCTAGTCAGGGTTATCAGCCCCAGCATTTT
14 TRBJ2-7 NA TRBV28 NA CASSYGLNSYEQYF TGTGCCAGCAGCTACGGACTGAACTCCTACGAGCAGTACTTC
16 TRBJ1-1 NA TRBV7-2 NA CASSLDGGRAGTEAFF TGTGCCAGCAGCTTAGATGGCGGCAGGGCTGGTACTGAAGCTTTCTTT
17 TRBJ1-4 once TRBV28 TRBD1 CASSLRSGGASNEKLFF TGTGCCAGCAGTTTAAGGTCAGGGGGCGCGAGTAATGAAAAACTGTTTTTT
16 TRBJ1-4 NA TRBV30 NA CAWSPSRDIFVTKLFF TGTGCCTGGAGTCCAAGCCGGGACATATTTGTCACAAAACTGTTTTTT
14 TRBJ2-5 NA TRBV9 TRBD2 CASSWRGTGETQYF TGTGCCAGCAGCTGGCGGGGGACTGGGGAGACCCAGTACTTC
14 TRBJ1-4 once TRBV5-8 TRBD1 CASKEGQANEKLFF TGTGCCAGCAAGGAGGGACAGGCTAATGAAAAACTGTTTTTT
15 TRBJ2-3 NA TRBV7-9 NA CASSSTRASTDTQYF TGTGCCAGCTCCTCGACTAGGGCTAGCACAGATACGCAGTATTTT
11 TRBJ2-7 few TRBV29-1 TRBD1 CSARTGNEQYF TGCAGCGCTAGGACAGGGAACGAGCAGTACTTC
14 TRBJ2-7 once TRBV5-1 NA CASSINTGRYEQYF TGCGCCAGCAGCATAAACACAGGGAGATACGAGCAGTACTTC
12 TRBJ2-5 NA TRBV11-3 NA CASSLARETQYF TGTGCCAGCAGCTTAGCACGGGAGACCCAGTACTTC
13 TRBJ2-2 NA TRBV5-1 NA CASSLESTGELFF TGCGCCAGCAGCTTGGAGAGCACCGGGGAGCTGTTTTTT
16 TRBJ1-6 NA TRBV2 NA CASSGGGSSYNSPLHF TGTGCCAGCAGTGGAGGTGGGAGCTCCTATAATTCACCCCTCCACTTT
14 TRBJ2-7 few TRBV5-4 NA CASSLRRGRNEQYF TGTGCCAGCAGCTTGCGGCGGGGACGGAACGAGCAGTACTTC
14 TRBJ2-5 NA TRBV4-3 NA CASSLVHGEETQYF TGCGCCAGCAGCCTCGTTCACGGGGAGGAGACCCAGTACTTC
15 TRBJ1-5 NA TRBV18 NA CASSPPGEVWQPQHF TGTGCCAGCTCACCACCAGGGGAGGTATGGCAGCCCCAGCATTTT
18 TRBJ1-1 NA TRBV25-1 TRBD1 CASSGSFLQGPGGTEAFF TGTGCCAGCAGTGGCTCCTTTTTGCAGGGCCCAGGGGGCACTGAAGCTTTCTTT
13 TRBJ1-4 NA TRBV18 NA CASSPGASEKLFF TGTGCCAGCTCACCAGGGGCGAGCGAAAAACTGTTTTTT
13 TRBJ2-1 NA TRBV19 TRBD2 CASSPQRGNEQFF TGTGCCAGTAGTCCTCAGCGGGGGAATGAGCAGTTCTTC
17 TRBJ2-5 NA TRBV4-1 TRBD2 CASSQLGLAGGGETQYF TGCGCCAGCAGCCAACTAGGACTAGCGGGGGGGGGAGAGACCCAGTACTTC
16 TRBJ2-1 few TRBV9 NA CASSTWTGSSYNEQFF TGTGCCAGCAGCACCTGGACTGGGAGCTCCTACAATGAGCAGTTCTTC
16 TRBJ2-1 NA TRBV5-1 TRBD2 CASSLHGTSGRDEQFF TGCGCCAGCAGCCTACACGGGACTAGCGGTAGAGATGAGCAGTTCTTC
17 TRBJ2-2 NA TRBV7-2 NA CASSFRGLARGTGELFF TGTGCCAGCAGCTTTAGGGGGCTAGCGAGGGGGACCGGGGAGCTGTTTTTT
14 TRBJ2-5 few TRBV19 TRBD1 CASSKGTGGETQYF TGTGCCAGTAGTAAGGGGACAGGGGGAGAGACCCAGTACTTC
16 TRBJ1-5 once TRBV19 TRBD1 CASSRKFGSGGVGGHF TGTGCCAGTAGTCGCAAGTTTGGGTCAGGGGGCGTTGGAGGACATTTT
12 TRBJ2-1 once TRBV19 NA CASRNIGGEQFF TGTGCCAGTCGCAACATAGGAGGTGAGCAGTTCTTC
12 TRBJ1-3 NA TRBV7-2 NA CASSSDRNTIYF TGTGCCAGCAGCTCTGACAGAAACACCATATATTTT
13 TRBJ1-1 NA TRBV2 NA CASTVVMNTEAFF TGTGCCAGCACAGTTGTCATGAACACTGAAGCTTTCTTT
15 TRBJ2-5 few TRBV6-4 TRBD1 CAKDRNRGIGETQYF TGTGCCAAAGACCGGAACAGGGGTATCGGAGAGACCCAGTACTTC
13 TRBJ2-1 NA TRBV30 TRBD2 CASWTSGNNEQFF TGTGCCTCCTGGACTAGCGGGAACAATGAGCAGTTCTTC
15 TRBJ2-7 NA TRBV19 TRBD1 CASSAMDRGAYEQYF TGTGCCAGTAGTGCAATGGACAGGGGGGCCTACGAGCAGTACTTC
18 TRBJ2-1 NA TRBV5-1 TRBD1 CASSLGRLPVTGDNEQFF TGCGCCAGCAGCTTGGGCCGCCTACCGGTTACAGGGGACAATGAGCAGTTCTTC
15 TRBJ1-3 NA TRBV2 NA CASSYEDSSGNTIYF TGTGCCAGCAGTTATGAGGACAGCTCTGGAAACACCATATATTTT
13 TRBJ1-2 NA TRBV7-9 NA CASSLVQGRGYTF TGTGCCAGCAGCTTAGTTCAGGGGAGAGGCTACACCTTC
12 TRBJ2-5 NA TRBV6-6 NA CASTEPPETQYF TGTGCCAGCACTGAGCCTCCGGAGACCCAGTACTTC
14 TRBJ2-5 NA TRBV30 NA CAWSFRGFRETQYF TGTGCCTGGAGCTTCAGGGGTTTTAGGGAGACCCAGTACTTC
15 TRBJ1-1 NA TRBV6-1 TRBD1 CASTVPGQGRAEAFF TGTGCCAGCACCGTACCGGGACAGGGGCGAGCTGAAGCTTTCTTT
16 TRBJ1-6 NA TRBV15 TRBD1 CATSSTGGLRNSPLHF TGTGCCACCAGCAGTACAGGGGGCTTGCGGAATTCACCCCTCCACTTT
14 TRBJ1-1 NA TRBV4-3 TRBD1 CASSQGQVNTEAFF TGCGCCAGCAGCCAGGGACAGGTGAACACTGAAGCTTTCTTT
13 TRBJ1-2 NA TRBV7-8 NA CASSLGGVGGYTF TGTGCCAGCAGCTTAGGGGGAGTAGGAGGCTACACCTTC
15 TRBJ2-7 NA TRBV5-4 TRBD2 CASSLASGGRYEQYF TGTGCCAGCAGCTTGGCTAGCGGGGGGAGGTACGAGCAGTACTTC
14 TRBJ1-5 NA TRBV30 TRBD1 CAWSAGQVNQPQHF TGTGCCTGGAGTGCTGGACAGGTGAATCAGCCCCAGCATTTT